A selection of T cell receptor beta chains follows, all from one sample in a study of T cell responses to AZD1222 COVID-19 vaccine. The method was immunoSEQ multiplex PCR; TCRdb's version includes in-frame clones alone and lacks a portion of them. This sample has 150,000 or so clones; roughly nine tenths occur once, and the top ten carry approximately 19%. The starting material was peripheral blood, obtained on day 0 of AZD1222 vaccination. These receptors were obtained from an adult in good health. Each CDR3 is given with its conserved first and last residue.

V gene: TRBV15; CDR3 protein: CATSRGDIGGRNTIYF
V gene: TRBV20-1; CDR3 protein: CSASYSGQVLYGYTF
V gene: TRBV27; CDR3 protein: CASSPGTGGETQYF
V gene: TRBV9; CDR3 protein: CASSAGSSRDQPQHF
V gene: TRBV18; CDR3 protein: CASSPEETQYF
V gene: TRBV6-5; CDR3 protein: CASSYWLNTEAFF
V gene: TRBV7-8; CDR3 protein: CASSFRDRGPEGQETQYF
V gene: TRBV6-6; CDR3 protein: CASSPFPLAPRRGGSQETQYF
V gene: TRBV27; CDR3 protein: CASSSRGYNEQFF
V gene: TRBV6-2/TRBV6-3; CDR3 protein: CASSYRRGVGQPQHF
V gene: TRBV4-3; CDR3 protein: CASSPRDRGDTQYF
V gene: TRBV5-6; CDR3 protein: CASSLGGALPGYTF
V gene: TRBV7-2; CDR3 protein: CASSLSSGGADTQYF
V gene: TRBV19; CDR3 protein: CASSLSRDRGVQPQHF
V gene: TRBV5-1; CDR3 protein: CASSTGAGGYQPQHF
V gene: TRBV11-2; CDR3 protein: CASSPGFRNEQFF
V gene: TRBV5-1; CDR3 protein: CASSNPRQSYEQYF
V gene: TRBV12-3/TRBV12-4; CDR3 protein: CASSFGRATEAFF
V gene: TRBV6-5; CDR3 protein: CASSYNQGGEKLFF
V gene: TRBV13; CDR3 protein: CASSLGLGGDGYTF
V gene: TRBV18; CDR3 protein: CASSPGAGGGGANVLTF
V gene: TRBV12-3/TRBV12-4; CDR3 protein: CASSQGNEQFF
V gene: TRBV19; CDR3 protein: CASSDPGTSGRYEQFF
V gene: TRBV6-5; CDR3 protein: CASSRPRVMNTEAFF
V gene: TRBV7-2; CDR3 protein: CASSSSGLESEKLFF
V gene: TRBV9; CDR3 protein: CASRTANTGELFF
V gene: TRBV10-3; CDR3 protein: CAISESGPNTGELFF
V gene: TRBV24-1; CDR3 protein: CATSAGGNYGYTF
V gene: TRBV28; CDR3 protein: CASSLPGQGFYNSPLHF
V gene: TRBV5-4; CDR3 protein: CASLTRGLQETQYF
V gene: TRBV15; CDR3 protein: CATSTLVSWNGYTF